The sequence of this TCR beta chain was determined in a study of CD4 T cells in relation to SARS-CoV-2 and coronaviruses. Study summary: Convalescent patients had median age roughly 37 years, range 21 to 72. Shared crossreactive spike epitopes were mapped to their HLA restriction.

Naive and memory CD4+ T cells were separated from cryopreserved PBMCs. Naive and memory CD4+ T cell DNA was deep-sequenced without culture. This table comes from immunoSEQ multiplex PCR, and its TCRdb copy is limited to in-frame clones, with some not included. Of about 54,000 clones listed, roughly 94% were seen once; the top ten hold roughly 0.39%. CDR3 length: 14 residues. Germline-derived CDR1 and CDR2 are SNHLY and FYNNEI. The V gene lost 3 bases and the J gene lost 5 bases, with 13 bases spanning the gap. This TCR was sampled from an adult with COVID-19. This chain connects TRBV2 to TRBJ1-1, with D hard to call. The specimen was naive CD4+ T cells from PBMCs. Subset indicated: naive CD4+ T cells isolated by negative enrichment. The CDR3 DNA sequence: TGTGCCAGCAGTGAGGAGGTTTTGAGGACTGAAGCTTTCTTT. It encodes CASSEEVLRTEAFF.